This is a list of T cell receptor beta chains from one sample in a study of T cell repertoires in cytomegalovirus infection. TCRdb re-called the reads through MiXCR, storing one row per CDR3 protein. The profile covers 900,000 to 950,000 distinct CDR3 sequences, with less than 35% appearing a single time and 11% to 15% taken by the ten largest. What these receptors recognize is not known. Source: cultured CD8+ T cells from PBMCs, taken from culture after CMV antigen stimulation. The receptors shown here come from a human donor in good health (CMV status not recorded). Some clones in this sample may be carry-over from other donors' samples. CDR3s include the opening cysteine and the closing phenylalanine or tryptophan. A D gene is named only where the DNA matches it firmly. Size is stated for part of the rows, as once, few or many counts, or as a class when the clone is expanded.

size,J,V,D,DNA,CDR3
many,TRBJ1-6,TRBV4-3,.,TGCGCCAGCAGCCAAGAAAAGTCGTATAGGAGCTCCTATAATTCACCCCTCCACTTT,CASSQEKSYRSSYNSPLHF
.,TRBJ2-1,TRBV5-8,TRBD2,TGTGCCAGCAGCCCGGGAGGGGGGCGGGGGCCAAACAATGAGCAGTTCTTC,CASSPGGGRGPNNEQFF
many,TRBJ2-7,TRBV27,TRBD1,TGTGCCAGCAGTTTTGGGACAGGGGCTCTGGACGAGCAGTACTTC,CASSFGTGALDEQYF
many,TRBJ2-1,TRBV7-2,.,TGTGCCAGCAGCTTAATAGCGAGCTCCTACAATGAGCAGTTCTTC,CASSLIASSYNEQFF
.,TRBJ1-2,TRBV29-1,.,TGCAGCGTTGAACGGGCAGGGGCCCAGTATGGCTACACCTTC,CSVERAGAQYGYTF
.,TRBJ1-1,TRBV4-1,.,TGCGCCAGCAGCCTCGGGTCCTCTGGGACTGAAGCTTTCTTT,CASSLGSSGTEAFF
.,TRBJ1-5,TRBV10-2,.,TGCGCCAGCAGACCAACCTGGGACGTTAATCAGCCCCAGCATTTT,CASRPTWDVNQPQHF
.,TRBJ2-1,TRBV6-2/TRBV6-3,TRBD1,TGTGCCAGCAGGGGGGACAGGGGGAATGAGCAGTTCTTC,CASRGDRGNEQFF
many,TRBJ1-1,TRBV7-9,.,TGTGCCAGCAGTGCCCTGGGGGGGACTGAAGCTTTCTTT,CASSALGGTEAFF
few,TRBJ1-5,TRBV2,.,TGTGCCAGCAGTGATCCGCAGGGAGGAGATCAGCCCCAGCATTTT,CASSDPQGGDQPQHF
.,TRBJ1-1,TRBV7-4,.,TGTGCCAGCTGGGAGGGTAGAAGGACTGAAGCTTTCTTT,CASWEGRRTEAFF